This T cell receptor (beta chain) was recovered during a study of cytomegalovirus exposure and HLA in healthy donors (dated by TCRdb to 2017 to 2019). With respect to the entire study: An earlier analysis of approximately 600 of the donors reported more than 250 Gb of sequence data and around 120 million unique TCR beta sequences from 150 million to 200 million T cells. An early release covering around 630 HLA-typed donors comprised roughly 300 gigabases of sequencing data and 85 million or so unique TCR sequences. The genetic ancestry cluster associated with self-reported Caucasian donors included approximately 85% of the 350 to 500 genotyped donors. The aim of the study was to test whether cataloging public T cell receptors could identify signatures of past pathogen exposure. The study profiled the T cell repertoires of hundreds of subjects by immunosequencing and related them to cytomegalovirus serostatus. A separate validation cohort of 100 to 150 different subjects was used in addition to the roughly 620-subject first cohort. To predict cytomegalovirus infection status, the study brought together high-throughput TCR immunosequencing, statistical association of individual TCRs with disease status, and machine learning. A later analysis re-analyzed previously published TCR beta repertoires from about 730 donors and added high-resolution HLA genotyping to study TCR occurrence patterns. Rather than drawing on any new phenotypic data, the later analysis identified candidate immune exposures from TCR beta sequences and the way those sequences occurred across donors. In an earlier analysis of roughly 580 of the donors, high-throughput TCR beta sequencing was used to judge whether each TCR beta V gene segment behaved as functional or pseudogenic. Alongside the repertoire data, information on donor age, sex, ethnicity and CMV serostatus was compiled. Genome-wide SNP genotypes for about 65% of the roughly 700 donors were used in a later genetic analysis, which treated that subset as a discovery cohort. All discovery cohort repertoires had been generated using a single sequencing platform. Class I and class II HLA loci were covered by the typing at four-digit resolution. The number of donors typed differed by locus, with roughly 620-640 for A, B, C, DRB1 and DQB1, approximately 500 for DQA1, about 610 for DPA1, and around 460 for DPB1. About five DR-DQ haplotypes were treated as single units for association and clustering because of strong linkage in the cohort. On average, over 200,000 unique TCR beta nucleotide sequences were sequenced per donor among 398 genotyped donors of the cohort, with roughly 18% of those sequences being non-productive.

A remark on this clone: It lacks a known antigen. Qualities for individual bases were not recorded, and no much larger clone is one base off.

Library preparation employed the immunoSEQ multiplex PCR assay. For the multiplex PCR, a mixture combining 60 forward primers for TCR Vbeta segments and 13 reverse primers for TCR Jbeta segments was used. Amplification of the CDR3 region of rearranged TCR beta genes was performed with a multiplex PCR assay on genomic DNA. The amplified TCR beta libraries were sequenced on the Illumina HiSeq System as 87-base-pair reads. The study's own analysis went as follows. A later analysis tallied 75 million to 85 million unique TCR beta chains across the 650 to 750 repertoires, and 10 million to 11 million of those chains were shared by two or more donors. Raw reads were error-corrected and collapsed into unique sequences with a nearest-neighbor algorithm that merged closely related sequences to remove PCR and sequencing errors. Alignment of CDR3 sequences to IMGT reference sequences was used to assign V, D and J gene segments. For a sequence to be retained, a match of at least six nucleotides to both a V gene segment and a J gene segment was required. A rearrangement was called productive if the CDR3 had no stop codons and remained in frame with V and J, and every other rearrangement was called non-productive. CDR3 was defined by IMGT convention, running from the second conserved V-encoded cysteine to the conserved J-encoded phenylalanine. The earlier analysis of some 550 of the donors excluded any sequence lacking an unambiguous match to a single V gene segment. In an earlier analysis of 587 of the donors, V segments were called functional above 56.7% productive rearrangements and were called segregating when the between-donor standard deviation exceeded 5%. To diagnose cytomegalovirus status from the catalog of TCR beta chain sequences, a statistical classification framework was built. V and J gene assignment, in a later analysis, came from comparing TCR nucleotide sequences with IMGT/GENE-DB human TR gene sequences. The TCRdist pipeline was used in a later analysis to assign CDR3 sequences and most-parsimonious VDJ recombination scenarios. In a later analysis, every TCR beta chain was defined by the combination of its CDR3 amino acid sequence and its V-gene family, and reads without a unique V-gene family were dropped. A later analysis removed roughly 590 highly shared, low-generation-probability nucleotide sequences to deal with suspected cross-contamination and a sequencing artifact. In a later analysis, a clonal expansion index was calculated for each public chain from normalized within-repertoire ranks of inferred template counts. A later analysis computed generation probabilities with a VDJ recombination model fitted to out-of-frame rearrangements, and checked the results against IGoR. A later analysis scored TCR-TCR, TCR-HLA and TCR-CMV co-occurrence with hypergeometric tests, applying a repertoire-size bias correction to TCR pairs. In a later analysis, false discovery rates were estimated by permuting HLA or CMV assignments 20 times. In a later analysis, co-occurring TCRs were grouped with DBSCAN, and TCRdist sequence similarity was added when clustering was performed within HLA-allele-positive subsets. Repertoires with fewer than 30,000 or more than 120,000 public chains were left out of co-occurrence clustering, as were a handful of repertoires with anomalous nucleotide sharing. Sourced from immuneACCESS, this table was stored by TCRdb with only in-frame sequences that have V and J called. A share of the clones is absent; for the studies checked, an unresolved V gene accounts for under half, and the remainder has no known explanation. V, J and clone size are taken as reported in that table, and D and trimming were inferred from the DNA itself. This sample comprises fewer than 250,000 clones, around four fifths of them detected only once. About 1.1% of the sample is held by the ten biggest clonotypes.

V has 2 bases trimmed and J has 5 bases trimmed; junction bases matching no gene number 10. The CDR3 starts with the cysteine, ends with the valine, and has 16 residues. Only the CDR3 DNA stays, 48 bases, in frame from base 1. CDR1 and CDR2 (MNHNS, SASEGT) derive from the germline V gene. The cohort was made up of hundreds of healthy bone marrow donors. Cohort members were all nominally healthy when sampled, although unrecorded immune exposures were likely present. The donor tested CMV seronegative and was one of the 352 seronegative cohort members. Every donor gave a peripheral blood sample, and the peripheral blood mononuclear cells from that sample were used for TCR beta sequencing. Genomic DNA was extracted from the blood cell samples with the Qiagen DNeasy Blood Extraction Kit. Overall results and qualifications from the work: Sequencing depth was assumed to be roughly uniform across donors in the presence/absence analyses, though that assumption may not hold. Because HLA typing was unavailable for some donors at each locus, only the typed subset was used in association tests. Some IMGT-functional V segments, including TRBV6-2 and TRBV6-3, could not be distinguished by the 87-base-pair reads and were therefore excluded. Linkage disequilibrium might explain the correlated functional status among segregating V segments, but an unknown experimental factor could not be excluded. A later analysis reported that several top co-occurrence clusters appeared linked to parvovirus B19, influenza, CMV and Epstein-Barr virus. Most TCR sequences were observed very rarely across donors, whereas some public TCRs were present in many individuals. Cytomegalovirus status was reported to be diagnosed by the classifier with high specificity and sensitivity in both the original and validation cohorts. A later analysis found that most CMV-associated TCR beta chains appeared HLA-restricted, with HLA associations seemingly driven largely by CMV exposure. Strong co-occurrence of HLA alleles, especially DR and DQ, made assigning TCR associations to individual alleles difficult. In a later genetic analysis, fewer N-insertions in productive TCRs were reported among donors in an Asian-associated ancestry cluster than the approximately 670-donor mean. A further reported finding was that TCR beta sequences accurately predicted the HLA-A and HLA-B alleles for most subjects in the first cohort. The study gave a list of around 170 TCR beta chains associated with cytomegalovirus. Compared with equally common non-associated chains, HLA-associated TCR beta chains in a later analysis were more clonally expanded and had lower generation probabilities. The authors suggested that the approach could potentially be generalized to other disease states and immunological phenotypes. In a later analysis, some 17,000 TCR beta sequences were associated with specific HLA alleles at a false discovery rate of 0.05. The only immune exposure information available for the cohort was CMV serostatus. Broadly in line with IMGT annotations, most TCR beta V segments showed up in productive rearrangements about 87% or about 30% of the time in an earlier analysis of several hundred of the donors. V-gene and J-gene trimming of TCR beta chains was associated with a missense DCLRE1C variant in a later genetic analysis, and the association was replicated in an independent cohort. In vitro tests confirmed that three of the cytomegalovirus-associated TCR beta chains recognize cytomegalovirus antigens. In a later analysis, TCR association rates were found to vary across HLA loci, with the most associated TCRs seen for DRB1 alleles and the fewest for HLA-C alleles. The cohort was sequenced for TCR beta chains only, and without alpha or paired-chain data the features that could be detected were limited. Because counts were too low, around 17 rarely observed V segments, including chromosome 9 orphons, were left out of the earlier analysis of 587 of the donors. The sequencing pipeline was judged likely to have produced a cluster of highly shared sequence variants as a technical artifact.

This receptor was identified in a woman in her 40s in good health and CMV-seronegative. Sequenced input: PBMCs. Rearrangement joined TRBV6-1 to TRBJ2-7, and 9 bases in between align with TRBD1. Here the CDR3 is given as CASSELFGQGRNEQYV. The sequenced DNA is TGTGCCAGCAGTGAATTATTTGGACAGGGGCGCAACGAGCAGTACGTC.